The following is a T cell receptor beta chain sequence with its context. Its antigen is unidentified. Fixed numbers of PBMC received varying amounts of KT2 cells. An oligo carrying a UMI was ligated to the cDNA 3' end. The first PCR ran approximately 4 cycles with an equimolar RC1.1 and RC1.2 beta primer mix. Via MiXCR, TCRdb re-called the UMI-ligation and nested PCR reads, giving one row per CDR3 protein. The repertoire holds some 33,000 distinct CDR3 sequences, with 10% as singletons. Germline loops: CDR1 SNHLY, CDR2 FYNNEI. V lost 2 bases to trimming and J lost 1 base; unmatched junction nucleotides: 19. There are 20 residues in the CDR3. This record belongs to a study of quantifying T cell responses using KT2 cells. As for the study in general: TCR alpha and beta constant-region primers primed reverse transcription of RNA. Findings of the study overall: At about one KT2 cell per 100,000 PBMC, KT2 sequences were still detected.

The sequenced sample consisted of PBMCs spiked with cells of the T cell clone KT2. The receptor was derived from a human donor. V gene TRBV2 combines with J gene TRBJ1-2; 7 bases fit TRBD1. CDR3 in amino acids: CASSEKSGLGQDPNNYGYTF. The CDR3 region has the DNA TGTGCCAGCAGTGAAAAGTCAGGGTTAGGACAGGACCCAAATAACTATGGCTACACCTTC.